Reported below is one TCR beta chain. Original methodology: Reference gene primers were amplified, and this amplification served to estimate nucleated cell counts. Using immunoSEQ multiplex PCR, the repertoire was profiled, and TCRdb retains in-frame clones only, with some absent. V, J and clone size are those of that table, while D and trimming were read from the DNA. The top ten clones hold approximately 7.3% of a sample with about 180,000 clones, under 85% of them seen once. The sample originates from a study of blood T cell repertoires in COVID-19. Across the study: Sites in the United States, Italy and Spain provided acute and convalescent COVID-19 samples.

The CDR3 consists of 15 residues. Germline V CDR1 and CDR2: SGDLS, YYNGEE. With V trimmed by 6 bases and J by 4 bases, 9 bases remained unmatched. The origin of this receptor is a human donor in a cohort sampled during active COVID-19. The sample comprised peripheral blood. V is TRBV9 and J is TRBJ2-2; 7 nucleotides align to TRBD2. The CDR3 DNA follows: TGTGCCAGCAACCTAGGGGAGGGAGGCACCGGGGAGCTGTTTTTT. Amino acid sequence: CASNLGEGGTGELFF.